The T cell receptor (beta chain) under discussion was sequenced for a study of T cells in Graves' hyperthyroidism and ophthalmopathy. Study-wide findings and caveats: The majority of expanded thyroid clonotypes above 0.001 also appeared in blood. With a median lead of 6.5 months before onset, the model predicted ophthalmopathy.

This clonotype came up many times. The antigen remains unidentified. Patients counted as stable if ophthalmopathy did not develop within 18 months. Newly diagnosed patients aged 18 to 65 had hyperthyroidism of under 2 months' duration. RNA transcripts served as the template for amplifying TCR beta CDR3 regions. Researchers ran a first-round RT-PCR on the TCR CDR3 using the HTBI primer set. MiXCR, run by TCRdb on the multiplex PCR reads, gives a single entry per CDR3 protein. The table includes roughly 330,000 distinct CDR3 sequences, about 15% detected once. Trimming shortened V by 3 bases and J by 4 bases, and 11 bases separated the two germline ends. The CDR3 has 14 amino acids. Germline V gene data show CDR1 as MDHEN and CDR2 as SYDVKM.

This rearrangement joins TRBV28 to TRBJ2-3, with D possibly matching TRBD2 (6 bases). This receptor was obtained from a young man with Graves' hyperthyroidism. The sample consisted of blood. CDR3 sequence: CASSFRLVPDTQYF. In nucleotides, the CDR3 is TGTGCCAGCAGTTTCCGACTAGTCCCAGATACGCAGTATTTT.